Shown below are 7 T cell receptor beta chains from a single sample sequenced in a study of blood T cell repertoires in COVID-19. Profiled with immunoSEQ multiplex PCR; TCRdb holds only in-frame clones, not every one. This table has 90,000 to 150,000 clones, 85% to 90% appearing once. Input material: peripheral blood. These receptors came from a man in his sixties with acute or convalescent COVID-19.

This clone is deemed medium-sized. This same CDR3 is encoded by further DNA sequences in the sample. This chain uses TRBV7-9 with TRBJ2-7, with no clear D. CDR3 length equals 12 residues. Germline values: CDR1 SEHNR, CDR2 FQNEAQ (reference sequence). V was shortened by 5 bases and J by 3 bases, with 8 bases between the two germline ends. CDR3 in DNA: TGTGCCAGCAGCAGCGACTTCTACGAGCAGTACTTC. Translated, it gives CASSSDFYEQYF. Filled out from reference TRBV7-9 and TRBJ2-7, the complete variable domain reads DTGVSQNPRHKITKRGQNVTFRCDPISEHNRLYWYRQTLGQGPEFLTYFQNEAQLEKSRLLSDRFSAERPKGSFSTLEIQRTEQGDSAMYLCASSSDFYEQYFGPGTRLTVT.

The V and J genes are TRBV6-5 and TRBJ2-7, with no clear D. CDR3 length: 12 amino acids. Germline-derived CDR1 and CDR2 are MNHEY and SVGAGI. Trimming pared 5 bases from V and 6 bases from J, leaving 11 bases between. CDR3 DNA: TGTGCCAGCAGTAACCCTATCGGCGAGCAGTACTTC. Protein sequence: CASSNPIGEQYF.

The chain links TRBV10-1 to TRBJ1-1; 7 bases match TRBD1. V was pared by 2 bases and J by 1 base, with 1 base of the junction left unmatched. This CDR3 spans 14 amino acids. Germline V gene sequence: CDR1 WNHNN, CDR2 SYGVQD (reference sequence). For the CDR3, the DNA is TGCGCCAGCAGTGAGCGGACAGGGAACACTGAAGCTTTCTTT. Protein product: CASSERTGNTEAFF.

This rearrangement joins TRBV27 to TRBJ2-1; 15 nucleotides match TRBD2. The CDR3 contains 15 residues. Unmatched junction bases numbered 6, after V lost 5 bases and J lost 10 bases. Germline V gives CDR1 MNHEY, CDR2 SMNVEV (reference sequence). For the CDR3, the DNA is TGTGCCAGCAGTCCCTCGGGACTAGCGGGAGGCGAGCAGTTCTTC. Encoded protein: CASSPSGLAGGEQFF.

This rearrangement joins TRBV9 to TRBJ1-6, with a weak D call TRBD1 (6 bases). The CDR3 loop spans 17 amino acids. Per the germline V gene, CDR1 is SGDLS and CDR2 is YYNGEE. Trimming took off 4 bases at V and 7 bases at J, with 21 bases between the two ends. The CDR3 DNA reads as TGTGCCAGCAGCCCCCAGCCCCATGGGAGGGGGAATTCACCCCTCCACTTT. Residues: CASSPQPHGRGNSPLHF. Drawing the rest from reference TRBV9 and TRBJ1-6, the complete variable domain is DSGVTQTPKHLITATGQRVTLRCSPRSGDLSVYWYQQSLDQGLQFLIQYYNGEERAKGNILERFSAQQFPDLHSELNLSSLELGDSALYFCASSPQPHGRGNSPLHFGNGTRLTVT.

The chain links TRBV7-9 to TRBJ1-1; D is perhaps TRBD1 (5 bases). Germline CDR1 and CDR2: SEHNR and FQNEAQ (reference sequence). CDR3 size: 14 residues. V was cut by 3 bases and J by 4 bases, with 12 bases left in between. CDR3 sequence reads: CASSLGRGSTEAFF. The CDR3 region has the DNA TGTGCCAGCAGCTTGGGGCGGGGTTCCACTGAAGCTTTCTTT.

The count of this clone is one. The V call is TRBV3-1 (or the pseudogene TRBV3-2), the J call TRBJ2-1, with TRBD2 matching 8 bases. CDR3 length: 16 residues. The germline gives CDR1 LGHDT, CDR2 YNNKEL (reference sequence). V trimming: 3 bases; J trimming: 8 bases; junction bases outside the gene matches: 12. CDR3 residues: CASSHSTSGRWYEQFF. CDR3 nucleotides: TGTGCCAGCAGCCATTCGACAAGCGGGAGATGGTATGAGCAGTTCTTC.